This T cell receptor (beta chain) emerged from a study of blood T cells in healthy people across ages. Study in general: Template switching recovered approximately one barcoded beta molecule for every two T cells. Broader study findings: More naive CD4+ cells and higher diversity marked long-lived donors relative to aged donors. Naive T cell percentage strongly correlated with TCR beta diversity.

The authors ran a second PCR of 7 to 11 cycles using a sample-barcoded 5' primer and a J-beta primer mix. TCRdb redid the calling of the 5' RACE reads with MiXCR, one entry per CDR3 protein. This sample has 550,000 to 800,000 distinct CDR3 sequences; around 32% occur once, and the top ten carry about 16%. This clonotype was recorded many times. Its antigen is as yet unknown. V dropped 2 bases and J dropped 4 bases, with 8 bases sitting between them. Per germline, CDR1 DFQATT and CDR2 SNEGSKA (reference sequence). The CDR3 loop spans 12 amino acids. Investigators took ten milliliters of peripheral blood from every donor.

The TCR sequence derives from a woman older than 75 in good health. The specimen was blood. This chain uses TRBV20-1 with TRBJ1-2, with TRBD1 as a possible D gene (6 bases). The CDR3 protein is CSARTGLYGYTF. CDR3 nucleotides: TGCAGTGCTAGAACAGGGCTCTATGGCTACACCTTC.